This is a list of T cell receptor beta chains from one sample in a study of cytomegalovirus exposure and HLA in healthy donors. The table came from immunoSEQ multiplex PCR; TCRdb's copy has only in-frame clones and leaves some out. The sample shows about 150,000 clones, approximately 76% of them seen only once. Specimen: PBMCs. These receptors all stem from a woman aged 18 to 35 in good health and CMV-seropositive. The CDR3 runs from the conserved cysteine through the conserved F or W. Fields, in order: V gene, D gene, clone size, J gene, CDR3 protein, CDR3 DNA. A D gene is named only where the DNA matches it firmly. Clone size is shown for a subset of rows, as once, few, many or a class of expanded clone.

v_gene: TRBV5-1
d_gene: TRBD2
abundance: -
j_gene: TRBJ2-3
CDR3aa: CASSLDTGGGTDTQYF
CDR3nt: TGCGCCAGCAGCTTGGATACGGGGGGGGGCACAGATACGCAGTATTTT

v_gene: TRBV27
d_gene: TRBD2
abundance: -
j_gene: TRBJ2-5
CDR3aa: CASSSGGRKETQYF
CDR3nt: TGTGCCAGCAGTTCCGGGGGGAGGAAAGAGACCCAGTACTTC

v_gene: TRBV10-3
d_gene: TRBD2
abundance: few
j_gene: TRBJ2-3
CDR3aa: CAISEPPTSRTTQYF
CDR3nt: TGTGCCATCAGTGAGCCACCGACTAGCAGGACTACGCAGTATTTT

v_gene: TRBV28
d_gene: TRBD1
abundance: -
j_gene: TRBJ2-7
CDR3aa: CASSLTGGTYEQYF
CDR3nt: TGTGCCAGCAGTTTAACAGGGGGGACGTACGAGCAGTACTTC

v_gene: TRBV9
d_gene: TRBD1
abundance: -
j_gene: TRBJ2-1
CDR3aa: CASSVGQLLDNEQFF
CDR3nt: TGTGCCAGCAGCGTGGGACAGCTTCTGGACAATGAGCAGTTCTTC

v_gene: TRBV28
d_gene: -
abundance: -
j_gene: TRBJ2-7
CDR3aa: CASRGDWASEQYF
CDR3nt: TGTGCCAGCAGGGGAGATTGGGCTTCCGAGCAGTACTTC

v_gene: TRBV7-2
d_gene: -
abundance: -
j_gene: TRBJ2-1
CDR3aa: CASSFGQGEQFF
CDR3nt: TGTGCCAGCAGCTTCGGCCAGGGTGAGCAGTTCTTC

v_gene: TRBV7-7
d_gene: TRBD1
abundance: -
j_gene: TRBJ2-3
CDR3aa: CASSLAPLSGTGGSTDTQYF
CDR3nt: TGTGCTAGCAGCTTAGCCCCCCTTAGCGGGACAGGGGGGAGCACAGATACGCAGTATTTT

v_gene: TRBV19
d_gene: TRBD1
abundance: -
j_gene: TRBJ1-3
CDR3aa: CASRDRDHGNTIYF
CDR3nt: TGTGCCAGTCGGGACAGGGATCATGGAAACACCATATATTTT

v_gene: TRBV10-3
d_gene: -
abundance: -
j_gene: TRBJ1-2
CDR3aa: CAISEPPPGNNYGYTF
CDR3nt: TGTGCCATCAGTGAACCTCCCCCAGGGAACAACTATGGCTACACCTTC

v_gene: TRBV27
d_gene: -
abundance: -
j_gene: TRBJ2-1
CDR3aa: CASSLSFSSYNEQFF
CDR3nt: TGTGCCAGCAGTCTATCTTTTAGCTCCTACAATGAGCAGTTCTTC

v_gene: TRBV10-3
d_gene: -
abundance: -
j_gene: TRBJ1-1
CDR3aa: CAISDPGANTEAFF
CDR3nt: TGTGCCATCAGTGACCCAGGCGCTAACACTGAAGCTTTCTTT

v_gene: TRBV27
d_gene: -
abundance: -
j_gene: TRBJ1-6
CDR3aa: CASSFRQGLNSPLHF
CDR3nt: TGTGCCAGCAGTTTTCGCCAGGGCCTTAATTCACCCCTCCACTTT

v_gene: TRBV11-2
d_gene: TRBD2
abundance: -
j_gene: TRBJ2-7
CDR3aa: CASSLKSFISGGSTYEQYF
CDR3nt: TGTGCCAGCAGCTTAAAAAGCTTCATTAGCGGGGGGTCAACCTACGAGCAGTACTTC

v_gene: TRBV7-8
d_gene: TRBD1
abundance: -
j_gene: TRBJ1-6
CDR3aa: CASSLRPRQGQMNRYNSPLHF
CDR3nt: TGTGCCAGCAGCTTAAGGCCGAGACAGGGCCAAATGAACCGGTATAATTCACCCCTCCACTTT

v_gene: TRBV9
d_gene: -
abundance: -
j_gene: TRBJ2-5
CDR3aa: CASSVATSRETQYF
CDR3nt: TGTGCCAGCAGCGTAGCTACGAGCAGGGAGACCCAGTACTTC

v_gene: TRBV4-2
d_gene: TRBD2
abundance: -
j_gene: TRBJ2-7
CDR3aa: CASSQPGTRGNEQYF
CDR3nt: TGTGCCAGCAGCCAACCCGGGACTAGGGGGAACGAGCAGTACTTC

v_gene: TRBV11-3
d_gene: TRBD2
abundance: -
j_gene: TRBJ2-1
CDR3aa: CASSLGLAGSNEQFF
CDR3nt: TGTGCCAGCAGCTTAGGACTAGCGGGGAGTAATGAGCAGTTCTTC

v_gene: TRBV5-1
d_gene: TRBD1
abundance: -
j_gene: TRBJ2-5
CDR3aa: CASSLAGQGAETQYF
CDR3nt: TGCGCCAGCAGCTTGGCGGGACAGGGGGCCGAGACCCAGTACTTC

v_gene: TRBV11-3
d_gene: -
abundance: -
j_gene: TRBJ1-2
CDR3aa: CASSRQAPGYTF
CDR3nt: TGTGCCAGCTCCCGACAGGCCCCTGGCTACACCTTC

v_gene: TRBV27
d_gene: -
abundance: -
j_gene: TRBJ1-1
CDR3aa: CASSLGGQTEAFF
CDR3nt: TGTGCCAGCAGTTTAGGAGGTCAGACTGAAGCTTTCTTT

v_gene: TRBV10-3
d_gene: -
abundance: few
j_gene: TRBJ2-6
CDR3aa: CAISAQISGANVLTF
CDR3nt: TGTGCCATCAGTGCCCAGATCTCTGGGGCCAACGTCCTGACTTTC

v_gene: TRBV6-5
d_gene: -
abundance: -
j_gene: TRBJ2-2
CDR3aa: CASSYGDYPPGELFF
CDR3nt: TGTGCCAGCAGTTACGGCGACTACCCGCCCGGGGAGCTGTTTTTT

v_gene: TRBV4-1
d_gene: -
abundance: -
j_gene: TRBJ2-7
CDR3aa: CASSQESWTGRATYEQYF
CDR3nt: TGCGCCAGCAGCCAAGAGAGTTGGACCGGCAGGGCCACCTACGAGCAGTACTTC

v_gene: TRBV18
d_gene: -
abundance: few
j_gene: TRBJ1-1
CDR3aa: CASSPPANTEAFF
CDR3nt: TGTGCCAGCTCACCACCGGCGAACACTGAAGCTTTCTTT

v_gene: TRBV18
d_gene: -
abundance: -
j_gene: TRBJ2-1
CDR3aa: CASSPRDFINEQFF
CDR3nt: TGTGCCAGCTCACCCCGGGACTTCATAAACGAGCAGTTCTTC

v_gene: TRBV7-9
d_gene: -
abundance: -
j_gene: TRBJ1-5
CDR3aa: CASSDSRNNQPQHF
CDR3nt: TGTGCCAGCAGCGACAGTAGAAACAATCAGCCCCAGCATTTT